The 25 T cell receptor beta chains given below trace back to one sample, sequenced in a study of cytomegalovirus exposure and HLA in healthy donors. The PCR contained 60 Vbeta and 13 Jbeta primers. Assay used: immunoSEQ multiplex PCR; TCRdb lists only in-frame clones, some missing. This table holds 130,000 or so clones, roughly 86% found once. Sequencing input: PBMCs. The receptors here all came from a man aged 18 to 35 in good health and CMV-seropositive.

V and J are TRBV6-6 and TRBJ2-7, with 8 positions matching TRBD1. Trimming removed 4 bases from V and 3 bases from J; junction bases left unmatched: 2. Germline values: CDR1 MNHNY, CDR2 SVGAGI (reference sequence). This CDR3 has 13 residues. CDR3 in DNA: TGTGCCAGCAGTTGGGGACAGGACTACGAGCAGTACTTC. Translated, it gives CASSWGQDYEQYF.

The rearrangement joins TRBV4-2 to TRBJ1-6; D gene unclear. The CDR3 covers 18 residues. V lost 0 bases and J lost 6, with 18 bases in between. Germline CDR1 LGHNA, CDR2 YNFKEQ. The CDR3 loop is CASSQDPGRVGGNSPLHF. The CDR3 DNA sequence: TGTGCCAGCAGCCAAGATCCGGGGAGGGTAGGTGGTAATTCACCCCTCCACTTT.

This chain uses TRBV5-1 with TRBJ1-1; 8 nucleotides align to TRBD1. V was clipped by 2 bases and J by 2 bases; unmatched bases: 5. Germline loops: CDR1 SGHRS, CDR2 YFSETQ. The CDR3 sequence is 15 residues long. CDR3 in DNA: TGCGCCAGCAGCTTTCAGGGGGCTCGTAACACTGAAGCTTTCTTT. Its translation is CASSFQGARNTEAFF. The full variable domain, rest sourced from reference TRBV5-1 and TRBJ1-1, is KAGVTQTPRYLIKTRGQQVTLSCSPISGHRSVSWYQQTPGQGLQFLFEYFSETQRNKGNFPGRFSGRQFSNSRSEMNVSTLELGDSALYLCASSFQGARNTEAFFGQGTRLTVV.

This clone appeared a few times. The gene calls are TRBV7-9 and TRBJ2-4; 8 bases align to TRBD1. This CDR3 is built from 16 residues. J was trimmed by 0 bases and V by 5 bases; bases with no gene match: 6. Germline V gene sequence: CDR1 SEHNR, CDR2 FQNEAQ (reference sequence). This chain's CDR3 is CASSPWDRLAKNIQYF. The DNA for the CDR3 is TGTGCCAGCAGCCCCTGGGACAGGCTAGCCAAAAACATTCAGTACTTC.

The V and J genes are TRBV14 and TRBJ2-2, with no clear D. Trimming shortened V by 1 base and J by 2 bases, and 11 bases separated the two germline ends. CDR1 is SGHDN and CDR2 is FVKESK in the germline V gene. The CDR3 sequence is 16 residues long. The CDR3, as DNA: TGTGCCAGCAGCCAAGCCAAGAGCTTAAACACCGGGGAGCTGTTTTTT. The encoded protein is CASSQAKSLNTGELFF.

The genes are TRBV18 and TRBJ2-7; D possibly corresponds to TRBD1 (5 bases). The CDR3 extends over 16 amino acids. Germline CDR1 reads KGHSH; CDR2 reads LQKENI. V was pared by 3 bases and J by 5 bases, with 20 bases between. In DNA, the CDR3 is TGTGCCAGCTCACCGACCTTTGGGCAGGGTAAGGACGAGCAGTACTTC. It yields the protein CASSPTFGQGKDEQYF. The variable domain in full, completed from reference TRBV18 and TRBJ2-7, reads NAGVMQNPRHLVRRRGQEARLRCSPMKGHSHVYWYRQLPEEGLKFMVYLQKENIIDESGMPKERFSAEFPKEGPSILRIQQVVRGDSAAYFCASSPTFGQGKDEQYFGPGTRLTVT.

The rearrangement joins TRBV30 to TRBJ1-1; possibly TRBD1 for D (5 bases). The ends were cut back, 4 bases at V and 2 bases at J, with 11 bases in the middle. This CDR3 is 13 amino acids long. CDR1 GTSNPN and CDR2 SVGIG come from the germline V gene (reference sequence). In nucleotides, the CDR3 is TGTGCCTGGACCCCCGGGGGAAACACTGAAGCTTTCTTT. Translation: CAWTPGGNTEAFF.

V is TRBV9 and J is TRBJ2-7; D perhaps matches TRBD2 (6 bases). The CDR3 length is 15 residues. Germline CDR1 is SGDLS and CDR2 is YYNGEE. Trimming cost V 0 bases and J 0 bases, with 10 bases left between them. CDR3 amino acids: CASSVEGGASYEQYF. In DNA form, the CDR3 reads TGTGCCAGCAGCGTAGAAGGCGGGGCCTCCTACGAGCAGTACTTC.

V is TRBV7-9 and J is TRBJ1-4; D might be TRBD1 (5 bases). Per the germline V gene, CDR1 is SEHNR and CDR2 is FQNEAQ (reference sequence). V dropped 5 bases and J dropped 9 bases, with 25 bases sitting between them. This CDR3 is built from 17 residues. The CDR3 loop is CASSRLGLEDVRKKLFF. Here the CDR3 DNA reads TGTGCCAGCAGCCGCTTGGGACTTGAAGACGTAAGGAAAAAACTGTTTTTT. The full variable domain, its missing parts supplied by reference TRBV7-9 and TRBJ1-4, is DTGVSQNPRHKITKRGQNVTFRCDPISEHNRLYWYRQTLGQGPEFLTYFQNEAQLEKSRLLSDRFSAERPKGSFSTLEIQRTEQGDSAMYLCASSRLGLEDVRKKLFFGSGTQLSVL.

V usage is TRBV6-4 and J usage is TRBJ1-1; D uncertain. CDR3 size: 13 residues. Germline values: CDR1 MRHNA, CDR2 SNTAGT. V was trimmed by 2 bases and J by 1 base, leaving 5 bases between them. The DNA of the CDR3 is TGTGCCAGCAGTGACACGGGGAACACTGAAGCTTTCTTT. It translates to CASSDTGNTEAFF.

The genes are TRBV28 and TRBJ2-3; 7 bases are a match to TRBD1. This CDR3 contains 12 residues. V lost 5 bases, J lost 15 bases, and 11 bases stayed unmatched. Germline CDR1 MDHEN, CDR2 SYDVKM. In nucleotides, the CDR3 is TGTGCCAGCAGTACCCCGGGACAGCCCCTCTATTTT. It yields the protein CASSTPGQPLYF. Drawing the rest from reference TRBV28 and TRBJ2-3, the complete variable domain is DVKVTQSSRYLVKRTGEKVFLECVQDMDHENMFWYRQDPGLGLRLIYFSYDVKMKEKGDIPEGYSVSREKKERFSLILESASTNQTSMYLCASSTPGQPLYFGPGTRLTVL.

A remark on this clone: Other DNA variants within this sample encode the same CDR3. This CDR3 reads CASSLGLDRLNTEAFF. The CDR3, as DNA: TGTGCCAGCAGCTTAGGTTTGGACAGGTTGAACACTGAAGCTTTCTTT. This chain links TRBV11-2 with TRBJ1-1; the match to TRBD1 covers 7 bases. After removal of 1 base from V and 0 bases from J, the junction contained 5 bases not matched to a gene. The CDR3 is 16 amino acids. Germline loops: CDR1 SGHAT, CDR2 FQNNGV.

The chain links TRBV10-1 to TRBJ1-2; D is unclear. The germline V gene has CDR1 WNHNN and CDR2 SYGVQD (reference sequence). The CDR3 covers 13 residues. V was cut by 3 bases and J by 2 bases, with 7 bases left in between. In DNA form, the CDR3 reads TGCGCCAGCAGTGAAGACGGGAACTATGGCTACACCTTC. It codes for CASSEDGNYGYTF.

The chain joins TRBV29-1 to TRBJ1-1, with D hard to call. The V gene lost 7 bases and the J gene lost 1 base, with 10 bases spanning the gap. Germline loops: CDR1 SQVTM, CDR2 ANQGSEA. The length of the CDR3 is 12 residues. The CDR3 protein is CSGLRENTEAFF. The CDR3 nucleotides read TGCAGCGGCTTGCGGGAGAACACTGAAGCTTTCTTT.

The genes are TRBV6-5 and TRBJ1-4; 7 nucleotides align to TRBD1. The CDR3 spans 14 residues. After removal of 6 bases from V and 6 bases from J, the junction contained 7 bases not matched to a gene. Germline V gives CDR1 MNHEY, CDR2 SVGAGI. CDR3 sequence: CASSARGQDEKLFF. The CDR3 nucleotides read TGTGCCAGCAGCGCGAGGGGGCAAGATGAAAAACTGTTTTTT.

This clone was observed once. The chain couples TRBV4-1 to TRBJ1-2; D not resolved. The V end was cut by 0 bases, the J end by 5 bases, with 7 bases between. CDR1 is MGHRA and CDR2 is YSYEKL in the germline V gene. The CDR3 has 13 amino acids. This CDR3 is CASSQDPLYGYTF. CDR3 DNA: TGCGCCAGCAGCCAAGATCCGTTATATGGCTACACCTTC.

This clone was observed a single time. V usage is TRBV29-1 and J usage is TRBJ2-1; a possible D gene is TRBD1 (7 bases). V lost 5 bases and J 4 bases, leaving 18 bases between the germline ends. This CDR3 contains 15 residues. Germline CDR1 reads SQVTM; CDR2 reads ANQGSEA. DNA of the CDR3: TGCAGCGTTTTCGGGAGCAGGGGACAGTACAATGAGCAGTTCTTC. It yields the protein CSVFGSRGQYNEQFF.

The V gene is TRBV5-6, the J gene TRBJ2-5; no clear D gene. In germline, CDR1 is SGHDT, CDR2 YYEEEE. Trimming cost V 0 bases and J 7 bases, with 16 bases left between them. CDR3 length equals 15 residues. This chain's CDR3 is CASSLATAGFATQYF. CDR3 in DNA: TGTGCCAGCAGCTTGGCCACGGCAGGCTTCGCGACCCAGTACTTC.

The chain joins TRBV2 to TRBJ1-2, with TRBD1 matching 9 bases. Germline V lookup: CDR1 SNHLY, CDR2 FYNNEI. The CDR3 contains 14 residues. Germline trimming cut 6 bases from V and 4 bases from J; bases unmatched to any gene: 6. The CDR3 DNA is TGTGCCAGCAGGGGGCCGGGACAGGGCTATGGCTACACCTTC. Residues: CASRGPGQGYGYTF.

The CDR3 here is CASSLQGTNEQFF. CDR3 coding DNA: TGTGCCAGCAGTTTACAGGGGACCAATGAGCAGTTCTTC. V is TRBV27 and J is TRBJ2-1, with a weak D call TRBD1 (6 bases). Deletions cut 2 bases from V and 6 bases from J, with 8 bases between. From germline, CDR1 is MNHEY and CDR2 SMNVEV (reference sequence). The CDR3 length is 13 residues.

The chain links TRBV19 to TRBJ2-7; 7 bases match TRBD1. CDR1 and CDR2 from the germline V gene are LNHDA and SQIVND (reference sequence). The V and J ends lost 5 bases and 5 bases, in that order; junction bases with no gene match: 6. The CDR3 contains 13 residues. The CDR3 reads CASSPTGSHEQYF. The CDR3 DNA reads TGTGCCAGTAGTCCGACAGGGTCCCACGAGCAGTACTTC.

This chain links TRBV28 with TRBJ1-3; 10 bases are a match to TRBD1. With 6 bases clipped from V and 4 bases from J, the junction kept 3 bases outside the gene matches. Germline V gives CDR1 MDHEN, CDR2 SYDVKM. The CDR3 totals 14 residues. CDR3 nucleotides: TGTGCCAGCAGCCCGGGACAGGGGGGAAACACCATATATTTT. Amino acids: CASSPGQGGNTIYF.

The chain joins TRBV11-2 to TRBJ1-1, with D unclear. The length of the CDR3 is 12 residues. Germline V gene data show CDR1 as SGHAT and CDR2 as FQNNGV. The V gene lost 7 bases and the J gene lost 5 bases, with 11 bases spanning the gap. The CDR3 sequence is CASTLGGTEAFF. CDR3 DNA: TGTGCCAGCACCCTAGGTGGGACTGAAGCTTTCTTT.

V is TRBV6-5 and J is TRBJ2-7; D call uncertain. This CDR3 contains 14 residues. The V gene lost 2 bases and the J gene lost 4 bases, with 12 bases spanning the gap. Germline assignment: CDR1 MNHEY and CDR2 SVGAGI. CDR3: CASSYGLEEYEQYF. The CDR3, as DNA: TGTGCCAGCAGTTACGGTCTAGAGGAGTACGAGCAGTACTTC.

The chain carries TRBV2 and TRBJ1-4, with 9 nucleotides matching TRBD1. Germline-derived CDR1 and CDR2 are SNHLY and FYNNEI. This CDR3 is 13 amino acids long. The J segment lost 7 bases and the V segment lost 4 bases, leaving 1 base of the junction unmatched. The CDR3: CASSGGQGEKLFF. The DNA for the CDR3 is TGTGCCAGCAGTGGGGGACAGGGTGAAAAACTGTTTTTT.